The 3 T cell receptor beta chains below were found in one sample sequenced in a study of cytomegalovirus exposure and HLA in healthy donors. With 60 Vbeta and 13 Jbeta primers, the PCR was carried out. Assay used: immunoSEQ multiplex PCR; TCRdb lists only in-frame clones, some missing. The table records some 190,000 clones, around 78% of them present only once. Sequencing was performed on PBMCs. Receptors originate from a woman aged 25 to 39 in good health and CMV-seropositive.

The rearrangement uses TRBV6-4 and TRBJ2-5; 8 bases agree with TRBD2. The V and J ends lost 3 bases and 2 bases, in that order; junction bases with no gene match: 5. Germline V CDR1 and CDR2: MRHNA, SNTAGT. CDR3 size: 15 residues. Here the CDR3 DNA reads TGTGCCAGCAGTGAGCCGTGCGGGGGGCAAGAGACCCAGTACTTC. This codes for CASSEPCGGQETQYF.

CDR3 coding DNA: TGTGCCAGCACTAGACAGGGGATCTACGAGCAGTACTTC. This gives the protein CASTRQGIYEQYF. V gene TRBV28 combines with J gene TRBJ2-7; 8 nucleotides align to TRBD1. This CDR3 comprises 13 residues. Trimming removed 7 bases from V and 3 bases from J; junction bases left unmatched: 5. Germline lookup yields CDR1 MDHEN and CDR2 SYDVKM.

The chain has TRBV5-6 and TRBJ1-1; D not resolved. CDR3 length equals 12 residues. Germline V gene lookup returns CDR1 SGHDT and CDR2 YYEEEE. The germline V and J ends were trimmed by 3 bases and 7 bases, with 10 bases remaining between them. This CDR3 is CASSWSGIEAFF. DNA of the CDR3: TGTGCCAGCAGCTGGTCGGGAATTGAAGCTTTCTTT.